The clone carrying this TCR beta chain occurred many times. The antigen is not known. The entry originates in a study of T cell repertoires in cytomegalovirus infection. Study overall: Carrying CMV and the relevant HLA type showed in public TCR beta signatures. Overall study results and limits: The ex vivo response showed dominance by HLA-C-restricted CMV-specific TCR beta clonotypes. Cumulative public TCR beta family frequency identified carriers of CMV plus the relevant HLA.

TCRdb ran MiXCR on the reads and lists one entry per CDR3 protein. Of under 200,000 distinct CDR3 sequences listed, about a tenth are singletons. Looked up from germline, CDR1 is SGHTA and CDR2 is FQGNSA. V was pared by 10 bases and J by 4 bases, with 18 bases between. This CDR3 has 14 residues. The receptor was derived from a human donor in good health (CMV status not recorded). Some clones in this sample may be carry-over from other donors' samples. Material for sequencing was PBMCs. V usage is TRBV7-2 and J usage is TRBJ2-3; a possible D gene is TRBD2 (7 bases). CDR3 protein: CATRRGAGADTQYF. The DNA of the CDR3 is TGTGCCACCCGGAGGGGGGCGGGGGCAGATACGCAGTATTTT.